This section outlines one TCR beta chain sequence together with its context. TCRdb processed the 5' RACE reads anew with MiXCR; each CDR3 protein has one entry. This table holds 85,000 to 100,000 distinct CDR3 sequences, approximately 11% found once. Trimming took 3 bases from V and 7 from J; bases not matched to a gene: 8. The CDR3 runs 16 residues. The germline V gene has CDR1 SGHDT and CDR2 YYEEEE. The data belong to a study of early T cells in non-severe SARS-CoV-2 infection. Background on the study: Bulk RNA taken from unsorted whole blood was sequenced, leaving chains unpaired.

The sequenced material came from whole blood. This sequence was found in an adult who was a healthcare worker with PCR-confirmed SARS-CoV-2 infection or an uninfected control (not recorded which). This chain uses TRBV5-6 with TRBJ2-2, with 11 positions matching TRBD2. CDR3 region: CASSSRPLAGGGELFF. The DNA of the CDR3 is TGTGCCAGCAGCTCGAGACCCCTAGCGGGAGGCGGGGAGCTGTTTTTT. Filled out from reference TRBV5-6 and TRBJ2-2, the complete variable domain reads DAGVTQSPTHLIKTRGQQVTLRCSPKSGHDTVSWYQQALGQGPQFIFQYYEEEERQRGNFPDRFSGHQFPNYSSELNVNALLLGDSALYLCASSSRPLAGGGELFFGEGSRLTVL.